A single TCR beta chain is shown here with its context. V was cut by 3 bases and J by 2 bases, with 10 bases left in between. CDR3 length: 14 residues. These data come from a study of early T cells in non-severe SARS-CoV-2 infection. Overall study: Unpaired chains resulted from sequencing bulk RNA of unsorted whole blood.

Separate cDNA molecules each had unique molecular identifiers attached to them. MiXCR, run by TCRdb on the 5' RACE reads, gives a single entry per CDR3 protein. The table has over 20,000 distinct CDR3 sequences, about 5% seen once; the top ten hold about 4%. V and J are TRBV12-3 or TRBV12-4 and TRBJ1-2; no reliable D call. The clonotype was recovered from an adult who was a healthcare worker with PCR-confirmed SARS-CoV-2 infection or an uninfected control (not recorded which). The specimen sequenced was whole blood. The CDR3 here is CASSFFPENYGYTF. The CDR3 DNA is TGTGCCAGCAGTTTTTTCCCAGAAAACTATGGCTACACCTTC.